These 20 T cell receptor beta chains share one sample of origin, sequenced in a study of shared clonotypes between healthy human individuals. CD8 cells regarded as naive lacked CD45RO, were positively chosen for CCR7, and omitted terminally differentiated effector memory CD45RA+ cells. The repertoire was sequenced with immunoSEQ multiplex PCR; TCRdb's copy has only in-frame clones and lacks some. This sample yields about 2.2 million clones, of which around 93% are seen a single time; 1.7% belongs to the top ten. The sample taken for sequencing was naive CD8+ T cells from PBMCs. These receptors all come from a man aged 18 to 29 in good health. Some clones in this sample may be carry-over from other donors' samples.

The V call is TRBV7-2, the J call TRBJ1-3; 7 bases map to TRBD1. Per germline, CDR1 SGHTA and CDR2 FQGNSA. With 5 bases clipped from V and 11 bases from J, the junction kept 15 bases outside the gene matches. The CDR3 runs 15 residues. Here the CDR3 DNA reads TGTGCCAGCAGCCTACGGCCGTGGGACAGCCGCGCCATATATTTT. Its translation is CASSLRPWDSRAIYF.

The CDR3 bases are TGTGCCAGCAGCGTACGACTAGTCGGTGAGCAGTTCTTC. It encodes CASSVRLVGEQFF. The chain carries TRBV7-9 and TRBJ2-1; TRBD2 is a possible D gene (6 bases). The CDR3 has 13 residues. Germline CDR1 SEHNR, CDR2 FQNEAQ (reference sequence). The V end was cut by 5 bases, the J end by 9 bases, with 14 bases between.

Points on this clone: Its ends do not fully match the called genes, so a read error is possible. The V and J genes are TRBV2 and TRBJ1-2, with TRBD1 identical over 9 bases. This CDR3 has 15 amino acids. Germline V lookup: CDR1 SNHLY, CDR2 FYNNEI. Written as DNA, the CDR3 is TGTGCCAGCAGGGAAGACAGGGGGAGAAACTATGGCTACACCTTC. The encoded protein is CASREDRGRNYGYTF. Supplemented by reference TRBV2 and TRBJ1-2, the full variable domain reads EPEVTQTPSHQVTQMGQEVILRCVPISNHLYFYWYRQILGQKVEFLVSFYNNEISEKSEIFDDQFSVERPDGSNFTLKIRSTKLEDSAMYFCASREDRGRNYGYTFGSGTRLTVV.

This clone has a single count. The rearrangement links TRBV6-5 to TRBJ2-1, with 7 bases matching TRBD2. CDR3 length: 15 amino acids. The V segment lost 8 bases and the J segment 0 bases; nucleotides outside the gene matches: 7. The germline V gene has CDR1 MNHEY and CDR2 SVGAGI. The CDR3 DNA is TGTGCCAGCCTTACGGGAGGTTACTCCTACAATGAGCAGTTCTTC. It specifies CASLTGGYSYNEQFF.

The V and J genes are TRBV28 and TRBJ1-1; D is uncertain. This CDR3 region has 13 residues. V was trimmed by 6 bases and J by 2 bases, leaving 10 bases between them. Germline CDR1 is MDHEN and CDR2 is SYDVKM. CDR3 sequence: CASSRQLNTEAFF. The CDR3 DNA reads as TGTGCCAGCAGCCGACAACTTAACACTGAAGCTTTCTTT.

The chain recombines TRBV15 with TRBJ2-5; 8 nucleotides line up with TRBD2. The length of the CDR3 is 12 residues. Germline V CDR1 and CDR2: LNHNV, YYDKDF (reference sequence). The junction had 0 bases not matched to a gene; V was cut back by 4 bases and J by 5 bases. The CDR3 DNA reads TGTGCCACCAGCACTAGCGGGGAGACCCAGTACTTC. As protein: CATSTSGETQYF.

This chain joins TRBV28 and TRBJ1-2, with D possibly being TRBD1 (6 bases). The V end lost 5 bases, the J end lost 4 bases, and 17 bases lay between the germline ends. The germline V gene encodes CDR1 MDHEN and CDR2 SYDVKM. The CDR3 is 15 amino acids. CDR3 sequence (DNA): TGTGCCAGCAGTCAACAGGGAACCCCAGTCTATGGCTACACCTTC. This translates into CASSQQGTPVYGYTF.

The chain uses TRBV5-4 and TRBJ2-1, with 11 bases that match TRBD1. Trimming cost V 0 bases and J 8 bases; bases outside gene matches: 7. CDR3 length: 16 residues. CDR1 and CDR2 from the germline V gene are SGHNT and YYREEE (reference sequence). CDR3 bases: TGTGCCAGCAGCTTGGAGGCGGGACAGGGGGTCTATGAGCAGTTCTTC. As protein: CASSLEAGQGVYEQFF.

CDR3 nucleotides: TGTGCCAGCAGCTTACCCCTAGCGGGAGCCCCCGAGTACGAGCAGTACTTC. This gives the protein CASSLPLAGAPEYEQYF. V gene TRBV7-2 combines with J gene TRBJ2-7, with TRBD2 identical over 10 bases. This CDR3 is built from 17 residues. Looked up from germline, CDR1 is SGHTA and CDR2 is FQGNSA. Trimming removed 2 bases from V and 4 bases from J; junction bases left unmatched: 11. Drawing the rest from reference TRBV7-2 and TRBJ2-7, the complete variable domain is GAGVSQSPSNKVTEKGKDVELRCDPISGHTALYWYRQSLGQGLEFLIYFQGNSAPDKSGLPSDRFSAERTGGSVSTLTIQRTQQEDSAVYLCASSLPLAGAPEYEQYFGPGTRLTVT.

This chain joins TRBV6-6 and TRBJ2-1; a possible D gene is TRBD2 (6 bases). Trimming took off 4 bases at V and 0 bases at J, with 13 bases between the two ends. Germline loops: CDR1 MNHNY, CDR2 SVGAGI (reference sequence). The CDR3 extends over 16 amino acids. The CDR3 DNA follows: TGTGCCAGCAGTTCATACGGGAGCCACTCCTACAATGAGCAGTTCTTC. It specifies CASSSYGSHSYNEQFF.

The chain couples TRBV27 to TRBJ2-7; weak D call: TRBD2 (8 bases). The CDR3 has 14 amino acids. Germline loops: CDR1 MNHEY, CDR2 SMNVEV (reference sequence). Trimming removed 6 bases at V and 2 bases at J, with 14 bases between. The CDR3 loop reads CASSIAGQTYEQYF. The CDR3 DNA reads as TGTGCCAGCAGCATAGCGGGACAGACCTACGAGCAGTACTTC.

The chain is built from TRBV19 and TRBJ2-1; 8 positions agree with TRBD2. The CDR3 sequence is 16 residues long. Germline-derived CDR1 and CDR2 are LNHDA and SQIVND (reference sequence). Trimming at V came to 6 bases and at J to 7 bases, leaving 14 bases not matched to a gene. CDR3 coding DNA: TGTGCCAGTAGCCACCTAGCGGGCCCCTACGCAAATGAGCAGTTCTTC. Protein product: CASSHLAGPYANEQFF. The variable domain in full, with the rest retrieved from reference TRBV19 and TRBJ2-1, is DGGITQSPKYLFRKEGQNVTLSCEQNLNHDAMYWYRQDPGQGLRLIYYSQIVNDFQKGDIAEGYSVSREKKESFPLTVTSAQKNPTAFYLCASSHLAGPYANEQFFGPGTRLTVL.

J is TRBJ1-5 and V is TRBV2, with a tentative D call TRBD1 (5 bases). CDR3 length: 14 residues. V was pared by 6 bases and J by 1 base, with 10 bases between. Germline V gene data show CDR1 as SNHLY and CDR2 as FYNNEI. Here the CDR3 reads CASRGTESNQPQHF. DNA for the CDR3: TGTGCCAGCAGGGGGACGGAAAGCAATCAGCCCCAGCATTTT.

The chain employs TRBV4-3 and TRBJ2-1, with TRBD1 matching 7 bases. CDR1 is LGHNA and CDR2 is YSLEER in the germline V gene. J gave up 6 bases and V 0 bases, and 5 bases lay outside the gene matches. The CDR3 runs to 15 residues. CDR3 residues: CASSQERGRLNEQFF. CDR3 in DNA: TGCGCCAGCAGCCAAGAAAGGGGGCGGCTCAATGAGCAGTTCTTC.

A remark on this clone: This same CDR3 is encoded by further DNA sequences in the sample. V gene TRBV5-1 combines with J gene TRBJ2-2; 8 nucleotides agree with TRBD2. V was clipped by 0 bases and J by 4 bases; unmatched bases: 5. CDR3 length: 16 amino acids. The germline V gene has CDR1 SGHRS and CDR2 YFSETQ. The CDR3 nucleotides read TGCGCCAGCAGCTTGGCCCGTCTAGCGGGCACCGGGGAGCTGTTTTTT. It codes for CASSLARLAGTGELFF.

The chain has TRBV27 and TRBJ1-1; D call uncertain. Trimming left V 0 bases short and J 3 bases short, with 14 bases between. Germline CDR1 and CDR2: MNHEY and SMNVEV (reference sequence). This CDR3 is built from 16 residues. Here the CDR3 DNA reads TGTGCCAGCAGTTTATCCCGCCGGCGTTGGGACACTGAAGCTTTCTTT. This translates into CASSLSRRRWDTEAFF.

The chain uses TRBV9 and TRBJ2-1, with TRBD2 matching over 12 bases. Per germline, CDR1 SGDLS and CDR2 YYNGEE. The CDR3 loop spans 18 amino acids. J lost 6 bases, V lost 0 bases, and 10 bases had no gene match. The CDR3 sequence: CASSVEASGRASGNEQFF. CDR3 sequence (DNA): TGTGCCAGCAGCGTAGAAGCTAGCGGGAGGGCCTCCGGCAATGAGCAGTTCTTC.

The chain has TRBV10-1 and TRBJ2-7; TRBD2 agrees at 7 bases. CDR1 WNHNN and CDR2 SYGVQD come from the germline V gene (reference sequence). The V gene end was trimmed by 6 bases and the J gene end by 2 bases; junction bases not matched to a gene: 16. This CDR3 is built from 17 residues. Here the CDR3 DNA reads TGCGCCAGCAGAGTCCCCAAAGCTCTGGGAGGGCCCTACGAGCAGTACTTC. Translated: CASRVPKALGGPYEQYF.

The chain joins TRBV28 to TRBJ2-7, with 8 nucleotides matching TRBD2. The trim removed 2 bases at V and 2 bases at J, leaving 2 bases unmatched. CDR3 length: 14 residues. Germline-derived CDR1 and CDR2 are MDHEN and SYDVKM. DNA of the CDR3: TGTGCCAGCAGTTTAAACGGGGGGGCCTACGAGCAGTACTTC. The encoded protein is CASSLNGGAYEQYF.

The V and J genes are TRBV27 and TRBJ2-4; perhaps TRBD1 as D (6 bases). This CDR3 spans 13 amino acids. The V end was cut by 10 bases, the J end by 8 bases, with 18 bases between. The germline V gene has CDR1 MNHEY and CDR2 SMNVEV (reference sequence). CDR3 residues: CATADRRWDIQYF. DNA for the CDR3: TGTGCCACCGCTGACAGGCGTTGGGACATTCAGTACTTC.